This TCR beta chain is from a study of shared clonotypes between healthy human individuals. Germline lookup yields CDR1 MDHEN and CDR2 SYDVKM. J was trimmed by 6 bases and V by 3 bases; bases with no gene match: 9. The CDR3 extends over 15 amino acids. Those who donated were healthy HIV-negative adults, with no recent acute infections or vaccinations reported. Profiled with immunoSEQ multiplex PCR; TCRdb holds only in-frame clones, not every one. This table holds millions of clones, roughly 93% found once. The gene calls are TRBV28 and TRBJ2-7; 9 bases line up with TRBD1. Sequenced sample: naive CD4+ T cells from PBMCs. As to subset: CD45RA+ positively selected. The receptor's source is a man between 18 and 35 years old in good health. Some clones in this sample may be carry-over from other donors' samples. The CDR3 DNA reads as TGTGCCAGCAGTTTTTCGGACAGGGGAACGTCCGAGCAGTACTTC. It specifies CASSFSDRGTSEQYF.